This TCR beta chain was sequenced in a study of a mutant IDH1 vaccine in newly diagnosed glioma. Study-level information: Patients had eight vaccinations, in weeks 1, 3, 5, 7, 11, 15, 19 and 23.

Points on this clone: Its antigen is not known.

Time point noted: week 11, during vaccination. The content of each vaccine dose was 300 ug of mutant IDH1 20-mer peptide, and topical imiquimod accompanied it. Generated by immunoSEQ multiplex PCR, the TCRdb table keeps only in-frame clones and is missing some. The sample gives 35,000 to 40,000 clones, around 83% of which show up once; approximately 2% is in the top ten. V shed 4 bases and J 0 bases; nucleotides not matched to a gene: 1. CDR3 size: 13 residues. The germline V gene has CDR1 SGHRS and CDR2 YFSETQ. The study's findings and limits: Pseudoprogression appears to have had no connection to changes in top peripheral T cell clonotypes. The study observed vaccine-induced immune responses in roughly 95% of patients.

The source material was PBMCs, sampled from a glioma patient whose treatment included an IDH1 peptide vaccine. The chain has TRBV5-1 and TRBJ2-7, with 7 bases aligning to TRBD2. This clonotype originated in a man aged 40-50 years with glioma. The CDR3 reads CASSGRGSYEQYF. CDR3 DNA: TGCGCCAGCAGCGGGAGGGGCTCCTACGAGCAGTACTTC. Full variable domain (remainder filled in from reference TRBV5-1 and TRBJ2-7): KAGVTQTPRYLIKTRGQQVTLSCSPISGHRSVSWYQQTPGQGLQFLFEYFSETQRNKGNFPGRFSGRQFSNSRSEMNVSTLELGDSALYLCASSGRGSYEQYFGPGTRLTVT.